This T cell receptor (beta chain) was obtained from a study of OX40 agonist ivuxolimab in advanced cancers. Study information: Ivuxolimab is a fully human IgG2 antibody that activates OX40 (CD134). Dose-escalation subjects each had hepatocellular carcinoma, melanoma, renal cell or head and neck cancer. Checkpoint inhibitors had been given previously to about 40% of patients. Study observations and caveats: Relative to CD4+, CD8+ T cells held more expanded clones on average.

Details on this clone: Its antigen is not known.

The CDR3 is 14 residues long. Germline V gene lookup returns CDR1 SEHNR and CDR2 FQNEAQ (reference sequence). Trimming took 5 bases from V and 3 from J, leaving 11 bases between them. The assay was immunoSEQ multiplex PCR, and TCRdb's table has in-frame clones only and misses some. The sample holds fewer than 65,000 clones; 80% to 90% are singletons and the top ten take about 5%. This clonotype was sampled from an adult with an advanced solid tumor such as melanoma, head and neck, liver or kidney cancer. The V gene is TRBV7-9, the J gene TRBJ1-5; D is unclear. The sample in question was CD4+ or CD8+ T cells sorted from blood, obtained in a trial of the OX40 agonist ivuxolimab. The CDR3 DNA follows: TGTGCCAGCAGCCAGACTATCACCAATCAGCCCCAGCATTTT. Translated: CASSQTITNQPQHF.